These T cell receptor beta chains were read from a single sample in a study of blood T cell repertoires in COVID-19. TCRdb's table, derived via immunoSEQ multiplex PCR, lists solely in-frame clones and lacks some. This repertoire shows 150,000 to 200,000 clones, roughly 86% found once; its top ten account for almost 1%. Material: peripheral blood. Every receptor here comes from a young man with acute or convalescent COVID-19. Both conserved end residues are trimmed from each CDR3. A D gene is named only where the DNA matches it firmly. Expanded clones get a size class; other rows say once, few or many, or leave the size out.

j_call d_call clone_size v_call cdr3_aa
TRBJ1-1 NA NA TRBV6-6 ASRATPSGGTEAF
TRBJ1-4 TRBD1 NA TRBV7-2 ASSLVSGGGEKLF
TRBJ2-2 NA NA TRBV5-4 ASSLGKGITGELF
TRBJ1-5 NA NA TRBV30 AWSGGGPQPQH
TRBJ2-1 NA NA TRBV30 AWSVQAGQF
TRBJ1-5 NA NA TRBV7-8 ASSRGQQAVGQPQH
TRBJ2-3 NA NA TRBV7-9 ASSLSTTPDTQY
TRBJ2-2 TRBD1 NA TRBV2 ASSELRQGRAGELF
TRBJ1-1 TRBD1 NA TRBV5-4 ASSLGWTGNTEAF
TRBJ1-6 NA NA TRBV30 AWSPAGLSYNSPLH
TRBJ2-1 NA NA TRBV15 ATSRDIGRNEQF
TRBJ1-5 TRBD1 NA TRBV18 ASSPGQGFKPQH
TRBJ1-4 NA NA TRBV13 ASSLGRGEKLF
TRBJ1-1 TRBD1 NA TRBV11-2 ASSPGTVYTEAF
TRBJ2-7 NA NA TRBV18 ASSPGQQYEQY
TRBJ2-1 NA once TRBV7-2 ASSGRSLGVEQF
TRBJ2-7 NA NA TRBV5-1 ASSPGDDSYEQY
TRBJ1-1 NA NA TRBV6-2/TRBV6-3 ASSYARNTEAF
TRBJ1-2 NA NA TRBV2 ASIRTGLGGYT
TRBJ2-3 TRBD2 NA TRBV5-1 ASSVRTSGDYTDTQY
TRBJ2-4 TRBD1 NA TRBV5-1 ASSLAGGKNIQY
TRBJ2-1 NA NA TRBV18 ASSLSAGVTDEQF
TRBJ1-3 NA few TRBV11-2 ASSLEPGEIAGNTIY
TRBJ1-2 TRBD1 NA TRBV24-1 ATSEAGTVINGYT
TRBJ2-1 TRBD2 NA TRBV5-1 ASSSSGGALVYEQF
TRBJ2-5 TRBD2 NA TRBV5-1 ASSLDPGGQETQY
TRBJ2-7 TRBD1 NA TRBV30 AWTTTGRYHEQY
TRBJ2-1 NA NA TRBV19 ASSIGQRTHNEQF
TRBJ2-7 TRBD2 few TRBV11-2 ASSLDRDGTSGDDNV
TRBJ1-2 TRBD1 NA TRBV25-1 ASSDSGQANYGYT
TRBJ2-3 TRBD2 NA TRBV5-1 ASSLGSSGVVDTQY
TRBJ1-2 NA NA TRBV5-1 ASSLEVNRVYGYT
TRBJ1-4 TRBD1 NA TRBV9 ASSGHRQGATNEKLF
TRBJ2-1 TRBD2 once TRBV9 ASSVGLAGDYNEQF
TRBJ2-3 NA NA TRBV30 AWSRQVGDTQY
TRBJ1-3 NA NA TRBV6-6 ASTYISGNTIY
TRBJ1-1 TRBD1 NA TRBV5-1 ASSKRTGGIGDTEAF
TRBJ1-2 TRBD1 NA TRBV12-3/TRBV12-4 ASSRDRGYGYT
TRBJ1-1 NA NA TRBV7-2 ASSLPDSNTEAF
TRBJ1-5 TRBD1 NA TRBV6-5 ASSLGQTNQPQH
TRBJ1-1 NA NA TRBV1 TSSQGSRQQNTEAF
TRBJ1-2 NA NA TRBV4-1 ASSREERGYGYT
TRBJ2-2 NA NA TRBV18 ASSPPSGRDTGELF
TRBJ2-1 TRBD2 NA TRBV27 ASSLESGGQSYNEQF